This T cell receptor (beta chain) was observed in a study of tumour-infiltrating T cells in Burkitt lymphoma. Study summary: Productive clonality predicted overall and progression-free survival.

The V gene's germline CDR1 is LNHDA and CDR2 SQIVND (reference sequence). The CDR3 contains 14 residues. Trimming removed 2 bases from V and 3 bases from J, with 8 bases in between. The data were produced by immunoSEQ multiplex PCR, yet TCRdb's version contains in-frame clones alone and is incomplete. Among more than 12,000 clones listed, around 80% were seen once. Material for sequencing was tumor tissue. This clonotype was obtained from a human donor with diffuse large B-cell lymphoma. The gene calls are TRBV19 and TRBJ1-3; D remains ambiguous. CDR3 amino acids: CASSISQVGNTIYF. The CDR3 nucleotides read TGTGCCAGTAGTATAAGTCAGGTTGGAAACACCATATATTTT.